There are a few counts of the clone carrying this T cell receptor (beta chain). The CDR3 loop spans 16 amino acids. Germline CDR1 is DFQATT and CDR2 is SNEGSKA (reference sequence). The V gene end was trimmed by 6 bases and the J gene end by 8 bases; junction bases not matched to a gene: 18. The data were obtained in a study of response to subunit inactivated influenza vaccine. One entry per CDR3 protein results from TCRdb running MiXCR on the RT-PCR reads. The repertoire holds about 540,000 distinct CDR3 sequences, with under 30% as singletons. This sample was also put to use in a study of T cells expressing NK-cell markers. As that report states: TCR beta cDNA was made by 5'RACE template switching with UMIs. Cells sorted as CD3+CD56+NKG2C+, CD3+CD56+NKG2C- and CD3+CD56-NKG2C+ T cells supplied the TCR beta repertoires. An anti-gamma-delta TCR antibody restricted sorting to alpha-beta TCR T cells in several experiments.

The TCR comes from a man in his fifties who received an inactivated influenza vaccine. The sequencing used CD4+ T cells sorted from PBMCs, collected approximately 13 days after vaccination. The chain employs TRBV20-1 and TRBJ1-4; 7 bases align to TRBD1. DNA of the CDR3: TGCAGTGCCAAAGAAGGGAACAGGGGAGCGCGCGAAAAACTGTTTTTT. Translated: CSAKEGNRGAREKLFF.